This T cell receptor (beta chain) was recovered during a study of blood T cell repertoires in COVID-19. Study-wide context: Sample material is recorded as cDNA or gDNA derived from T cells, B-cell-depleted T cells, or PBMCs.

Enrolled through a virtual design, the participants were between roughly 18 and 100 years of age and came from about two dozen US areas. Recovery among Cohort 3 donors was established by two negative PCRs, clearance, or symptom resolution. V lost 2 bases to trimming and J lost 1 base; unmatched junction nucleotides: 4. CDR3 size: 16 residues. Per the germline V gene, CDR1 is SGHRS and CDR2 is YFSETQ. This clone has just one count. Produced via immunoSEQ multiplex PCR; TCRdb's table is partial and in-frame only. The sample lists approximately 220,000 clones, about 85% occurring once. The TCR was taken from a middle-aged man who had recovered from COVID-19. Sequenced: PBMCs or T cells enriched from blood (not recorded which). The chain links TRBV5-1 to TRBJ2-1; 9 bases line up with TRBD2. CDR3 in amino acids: CASSLGAGGSYNEQFF. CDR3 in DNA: TGCGCCAGCAGCTTAGGAGCGGGAGGATCCTACAATGAGCAGTTCTTC.